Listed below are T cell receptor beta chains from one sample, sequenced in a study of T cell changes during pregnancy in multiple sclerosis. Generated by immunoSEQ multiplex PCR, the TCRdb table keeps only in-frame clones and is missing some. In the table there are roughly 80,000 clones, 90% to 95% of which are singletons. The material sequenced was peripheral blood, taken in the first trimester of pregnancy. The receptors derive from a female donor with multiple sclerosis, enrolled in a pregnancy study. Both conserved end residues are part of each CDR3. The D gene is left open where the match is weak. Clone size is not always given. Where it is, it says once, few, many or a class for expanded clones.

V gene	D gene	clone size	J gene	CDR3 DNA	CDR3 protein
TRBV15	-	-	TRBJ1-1	TGTGCCACCAGCAGAGACAGGGATACTGAAGCTTTCTTT	CATSRDRDTEAFF
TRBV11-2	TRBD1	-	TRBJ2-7	TGTGCCAGCAGCACGCCAGGACAGGGCAACGAGCGGCAGTACTTC	CASSTPGQGNERQYF
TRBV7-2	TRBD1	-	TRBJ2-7	TGTGCCAGCAGCTTCGAGGGGGCTATATACGAGCAGTACTTC	CASSFEGAIYEQYF
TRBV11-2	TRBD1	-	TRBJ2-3	TGTGCCAGCAGCCCGGGACAGCGGAGTAGGACAGATACGCAGTATTTT	CASSPGQRSRTDTQYF
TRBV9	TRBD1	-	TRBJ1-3	TGTGCCAGCAGCGCAGGGACAGGGTCTACTTCTGGAAACACCATATATTTT	CASSAGTGSTSGNTIYF
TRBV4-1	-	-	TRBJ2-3	TGCGCCAGCAGCCAAGACGCAGGCACAGATACGCAGTATTTT	CASSQDAGTDTQYF
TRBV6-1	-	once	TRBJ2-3	TGTGCCAGCAGTGTGACACGCACTAGCACAGATACGCAGTATTTT	CASSVTRTSTDTQYF
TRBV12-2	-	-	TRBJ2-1	TGTGCAAGTCGCTTAGCGCTTGGAACTAGCGGCAATGAGCAGTTCTTC	CASRLALGTSGNEQFF
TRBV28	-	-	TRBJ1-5	TGTGCCAGCAGTCCCACAGCAGGGTTGGGCAATCAGCCCCAGCATTTT	CASSPTAGLGNQPQHF
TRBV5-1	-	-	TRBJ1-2	TGCGCCAGCAGCTTGGGAAGTCCAGCTAACTATGGCTACACCTTC	CASSLGSPANYGYTF
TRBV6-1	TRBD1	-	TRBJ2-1	TGTGCCAGCACCCTACAGGGGGGCTCCTACAATGAGCAGTTCTTC	CASTLQGGSYNEQFF
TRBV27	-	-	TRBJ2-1	TGTGCCAGCAGGATCGGTTACAATGAGCAGTTCTTC	CASRIGYNEQFF
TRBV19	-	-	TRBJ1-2	TGTGCCAGTAGAAAACAGAACTATGGCTACACCTTC	CASRKQNYGYTF
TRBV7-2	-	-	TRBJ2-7	TGTGCCAGCAGCCAAATTAGCTCCTACGAGCAGTACTTC	CASSQISSYEQYF
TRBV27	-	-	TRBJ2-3	TGTGCCAGCAGTTTTTGGAGGGGCCCCGAGGGCACAGATACGCAGTATTTT	CASSFWRGPEGTDTQYF
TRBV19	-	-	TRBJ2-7	TGTGCCAGTAGTATTGCTCGAGGGAGCTCCTACGAGCAGTACTTC	CASSIARGSSYEQYF
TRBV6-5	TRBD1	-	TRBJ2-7	TGTGCCAGCAGGAGGTTGACAGGGGGCTACGAGCAGTACTTC	CASRRLTGGYEQYF
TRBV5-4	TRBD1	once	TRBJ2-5	TGTGCCATAGACAGGGGAGAGACCCAGTACTTC	CAIDRGETQYF
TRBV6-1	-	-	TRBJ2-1	TGTGCCAGCAGTGAAACCTACCGCTCCTACAATGAGCAGTTCTTC	CASSETYRSYNEQFF
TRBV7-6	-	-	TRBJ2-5	TGTGCCAGCAGCCATCTTAGCGGTGTGGGTCGTCAAGAGACCCAGTACTTC	CASSHLSGVGRQETQYF
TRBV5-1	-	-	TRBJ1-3	TGCGCCAGCAGCTTTCCCGGGGACACCATATATTTT	CASSFPGDTIYF
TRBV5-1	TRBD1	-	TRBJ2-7	TGCGCCAGCAGCCCCCGACAGGGACCGGGGGAGCAGTACTTC	CASSPRQGPGEQYF
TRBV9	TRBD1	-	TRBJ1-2	TGTGCCAGCAGCGTAGGTTTGGGTGGGACAGGGAGAGGTGGCTACACCTTC	CASSVGLGGTGRGGYTF
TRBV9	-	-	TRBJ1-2	TGTGCCAGCAGCGTGGGGGTACAGGGCGTTTATGGCTACACCTTC	CASSVGVQGVYGYTF
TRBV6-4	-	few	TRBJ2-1	TGTGCCAGCAGTCTTAAAGGTGGGGCTTCTTTTAATGAGCAGTTCTTC	CASSLKGGASFNEQFF
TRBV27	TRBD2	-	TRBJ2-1	TGTGCCAGCAGTTTAAGGTCTACTAGCGGCTCCTACAATGAGCAGTTCTTC	CASSLRSTSGSYNEQFF
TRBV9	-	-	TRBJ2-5	TGTGCCAGCAGCGTAGGAGACAGCCAAGAGACCCAGTACTTC	CASSVGDSQETQYF
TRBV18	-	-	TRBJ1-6	TGTGCCAGCTCACCACAGGTCGGCAAAGGGTTCAGGGCCGGATATTCACCCCTCCACTTT	CASSPQVGKGFRAGYSPLHF
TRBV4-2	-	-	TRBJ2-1	TGTGCCAGCAGCCAAGAGTCACAGCTCTCCTACAATGAGCAGTTCTTC	CASSQESQLSYNEQFF
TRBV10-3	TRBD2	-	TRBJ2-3	TGTGCCACTGGGACTAGCGGGGGCACAGATACGCAGTATTTT	CATGTSGGTDTQYF
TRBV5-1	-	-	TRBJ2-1	TGCGCCAGCAGCGAGGAGAGCGCTTACAATGAGCAGTTCTTC	CASSEESAYNEQFF
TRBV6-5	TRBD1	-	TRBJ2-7	TGTGCCAGCAGTTACTCATGGGACAGGGGCTACGAGCAGTACTTC	CASSYSWDRGYEQYF
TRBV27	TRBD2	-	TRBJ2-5	TGTGCCAGCATCCCTTCTCCGGGACTAGCGGGGGGTCACCAAGAGACCCAGTACTTC	CASIPSPGLAGGHQETQYF
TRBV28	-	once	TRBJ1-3	TGTGCCAGCAACCCACGGGGGGTTGGAAACACCATATATTTT	CASNPRGVGNTIYF
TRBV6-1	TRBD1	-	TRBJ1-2	TGTGCCAGCAGTGTTAATCCGGGACAGGGTAACTATGGCTACACCTTC	CASSVNPGQGNYGYTF
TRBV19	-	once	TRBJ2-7	TGTGCCAGTAGTATAGTAGCGGCAGGGTCCTACGAGCAGTACTTC	CASSIVAAGSYEQYF
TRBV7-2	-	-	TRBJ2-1	TGTGCCAGCAGTTCCCGGGGTAATGAGCAGTTCTTC	CASSSRGNEQFF
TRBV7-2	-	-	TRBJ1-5	TGTGCCAGCAGCTTAGGCCTGGGGGGAATACACAATAGCAATCAGCCCCAGCATTTT	CASSLGLGGIHNSNQPQHF
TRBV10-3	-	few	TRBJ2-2	TGTGCCATCAGTGAGTCTCCCCCAGTGGGGCCCGGGGAGCTGTTTTTT	CAISESPPVGPGELFF
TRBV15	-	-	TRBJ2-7	TGTGCCACCAGCGGGGAGACGCGTCCCTACGAGCAGTACTTC	CATSGETRPYEQYF
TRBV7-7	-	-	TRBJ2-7	TGTGCCAGCAGCTTAGGGCAGGGCTTCGAGCAGTACTTC	CASSLGQGFEQYF
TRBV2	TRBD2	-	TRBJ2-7	TGTGCCAGCAACGAGGAACTAGCGGAGTCCGAGCAGTACTTC	CASNEELAESEQYF
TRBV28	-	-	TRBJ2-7	TGTGCCAGCAGTTTAGGGGGGACGATATCCTACGAGCAGTACTTC	CASSLGGTISYEQYF
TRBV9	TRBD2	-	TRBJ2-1	TGTGCCAGCAGCCGCGGGGGAGCCTACAATGAGCAGTTCTTC	CASSRGGAYNEQFF
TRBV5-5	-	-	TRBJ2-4	TGTGCCAGCAGCCCCTTGAGACTAGCCAAAAACATTCAGTACTTC	CASSPLRLAKNIQYF
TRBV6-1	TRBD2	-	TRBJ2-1	TGTGCCAGCAGTGAGACCGGGACTAGCGGGAGGAGTAAGGGAAATGAGCAGTTCTTC	CASSETGTSGRSKGNEQFF
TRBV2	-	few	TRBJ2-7	TGTGCCAGCAGTGAATCCCAGACCTACGAGCAGTACTTC	CASSESQTYEQYF
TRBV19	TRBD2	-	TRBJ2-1	TGTGCCAGTAGCCTCTCTAGCGGGGCCTACAATGAGCAGTTCTTC	CASSLSSGAYNEQFF
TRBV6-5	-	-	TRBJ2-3	TGTGCCAGCAGCCGGGGGACCTCATCATCGGAGACGCAGTATTTT	CASSRGTSSSETQYF
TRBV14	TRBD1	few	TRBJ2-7	TGTGCCAGCAGCCAAAGGACAGGGCGGTTCTCCTACGAGCAGTACTTC	CASSQRTGRFSYEQYF
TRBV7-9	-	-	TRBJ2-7	TGTGCCAGCAGCTTAGACAGGGTTCAAGACGAGCAGTACTTC	CASSLDRVQDEQYF
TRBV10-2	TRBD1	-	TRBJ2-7	TGCGCCAGCGGAATGACAGGGGGTGGCGACGAGCAGTACTTC	CASGMTGGGDEQYF
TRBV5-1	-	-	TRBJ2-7	TGCGCCAGCAGCTTAGAAGCTTTGAGTGGTTACGAGCAGTACTTC	CASSLEALSGYEQYF
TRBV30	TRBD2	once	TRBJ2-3	TGTGCCTGGAGTGGATCCGATCGGGGAGGGCCGGTTATTCGCACAGATACGCAGTATTTT	CAWSGSDRGGPVIRTDTQYF
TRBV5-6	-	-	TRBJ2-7	TGTGCCAGCAGCTTCCGCAGGGTCTCCTACGAGCAGTACTTC	CASSFRRVSYEQYF
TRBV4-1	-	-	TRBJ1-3	TGCGCCAGCAGCCCCCACAGAGTCGGAAACACCATATATTTT	CASSPHRVGNTIYF
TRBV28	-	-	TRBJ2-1	TGTGCCAGCAGTTTCAGGGGATCGGTGTTGTCCTACAATGAGCAGTTCTTC	CASSFRGSVLSYNEQFF
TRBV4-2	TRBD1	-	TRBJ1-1	TGTGCCAGCAGCCAGGGTATGGCCCCATGGGACAGCACCACTGAAGCTTTCTTT	CASSQGMAPWDSTTEAFF
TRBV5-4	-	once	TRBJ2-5	TGTGCCAGCAGCCCGGTAGGAGGGGAGACCCAGTACTTC	CASSPVGGETQYF